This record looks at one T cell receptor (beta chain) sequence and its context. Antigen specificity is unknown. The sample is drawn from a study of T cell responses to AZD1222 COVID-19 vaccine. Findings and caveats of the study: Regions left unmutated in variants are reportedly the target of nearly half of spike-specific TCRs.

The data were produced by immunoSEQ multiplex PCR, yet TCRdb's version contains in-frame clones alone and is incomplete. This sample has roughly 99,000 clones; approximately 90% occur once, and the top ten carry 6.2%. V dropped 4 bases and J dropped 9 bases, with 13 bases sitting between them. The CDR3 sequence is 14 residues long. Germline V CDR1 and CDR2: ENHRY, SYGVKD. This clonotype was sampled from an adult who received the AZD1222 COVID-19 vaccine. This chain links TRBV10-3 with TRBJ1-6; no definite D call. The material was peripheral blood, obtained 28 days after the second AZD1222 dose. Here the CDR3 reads CAISVTVRSSPLHF. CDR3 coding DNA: TGTGCCATCAGTGTGACCGTACGGAGTTCACCCCTCCACTTT.